Listed below are T cell receptor beta chains from one sample, sequenced in a study of blood T cell repertoires in COVID-19. The repertoire was sequenced with immunoSEQ multiplex PCR; TCRdb's copy has only in-frame clones and lacks some. The profile shows about 160,000 clones, around three quarters of them singletons. Sequencing was carried out using peripheral blood. The receptors come from a man in his fifties or sixties with acute or convalescent COVID-19. The CDR3 runs from the conserved cysteine through the conserved F or W.

TRBV11-2 CASSGITSMETQYF
TRBV5-4 CASSLEGAGTEAFF
TRBV5-1 CASSLQGDLWNEQFF
TRBV10-3 CAINMDRNLYGYTF
TRBV19 CASSPGQASDEQFF
TRBV29-1 CSVESDRGRQETQYF
TRBV7-3 CASSFLAGGTSGELFF
TRBV6-5 CASSFRTVNYGYTF
TRBV5-1 CASSLGREGEQFF
TRBV5-1 CASSLMTGGYNEQFF
TRBV18 CASSPILQDTEAFF
TRBV30 CAQQPGAGGYTF
TRBV24-1 CATSDQDRDYNEQFF
TRBV7-3 CASSLIGVTDTQYF
TRBV6-2/TRBV6-3 CASSHGEGNEQFF
TRBV7-2 CASSLGRLAAGGEQFF
TRBV24-1 CATSDSKQGFNSPLHF
TRBV2 CASSDAGNQPQHF
TRBV3-1/TRBV3-2 CASSLGRRTGGVEQYF
TRBV5-1 CASSDKQGGYTEAFF
TRBV5-5 CASSLGPGQPNTGELFF
TRBV2 CASREIGNQPQHF
TRBV30 CAWSRWEGWVEAFF
TRBV11-3 CASSPPLGGASGELFF
TRBV7-8 CASSSAGAPSYEQYF
TRBV5-1 CASSPGLSGDTEAFF
TRBV15 CATSRESGNQPQHF
TRBV19 CASKGVGATNEKLFF
TRBV3-1/TRBV3-2 CASSQYGGGHSYEQYF
TRBV3-1/TRBV3-2 CASRGQLKNIQYF
TRBV9 CASSGPPGTIYF
TRBV30 CAWSGVDRANQPQHF
TRBV19 CASREGWTGELFF
TRBV7-2 CASSFYSSYEQYF
TRBV6-4 CASILDRETDYGYTF
TRBV7-3 CASSQGLAGGSYNEQFF
TRBV6-5 CASSLRTGGTGELFF
TRBV27 CASSPRIAGGLETQYF
TRBV3-1/TRBV3-2 CASSQDGQGRGAEAFF
TRBV11-2 CASRAEGNPPLHF
TRBV30 CAWSVTGKETQYF
TRBV14 CASSHSINYGYTF
TRBV5-4 CASSFGDRLSEQYF
TRBV25-1 CASSGRTGAYEQYF
TRBV25-1 CASVGQGPTNEKLFF
TRBV10-3 CATEGQNTEAFF
TRBV5-4 CASSHDTGGSEAFF
TRBV5-4 CASSGDRAEAFF
TRBV6-2/TRBV6-3 CASSYTFLDRGSNQPQHF
TRBV6-6 CASSRTGSSGNTIYF
TRBV30 CAWSVRYSNQPQHF
TRBV10-3 CAISERDTAYTIAKNIQYF
TRBV21-1 CASSKGQGRDWPQHF
TRBV7-2 CASSLYRVVEQFF
TRBV3-1/TRBV3-2 CASSLRASGDTQYF